These T cell receptor beta chains were read from a single sample in a study of technical replicates of blood from a handful of donors. Here immunoSEQ multiplex PCR was the method, and the copy in TCRdb shows in-frame clones only, minus some. The sample contains roughly 56,000 clones, about 95% of which appear only once. Sequences were obtained from PBMCs. The source of these receptors is a human donor in good health. Some clones in this sample may be carry-over from other donors' samples. CDR3s include the opening cysteine and the closing phenylalanine or tryptophan. A D gene is named only where the DNA matches it firmly. A clone size is listed for some rows: how often the clone was seen (once, few, many), or a class if it is expanded.

d_call: .; j_call: TRBJ2-7; clone_size: .; v_call: TRBV5-1; cdr3_nt: TGCGCCAGCAGCTTGAGTCGGGGAGGTTACGAGCAGTACTTC; cdr3_aa: CASSLSRGGYEQYF
d_call: .; j_call: TRBJ1-1; clone_size: .; v_call: TRBV9; cdr3_nt: TGTGCCAGCAGCGTAAGTGAAGGGGATTTTACTGAAGCTTTCTTT; cdr3_aa: CASSVSEGDFTEAFF
d_call: TRBD1; j_call: TRBJ1-2; clone_size: .; v_call: TRBV4-1; cdr3_nt: TGCGCCAGCAGCCAGACCACAGGGGGCGAATATGGCTACACCTTC; cdr3_aa: CASSQTTGGEYGYTF
d_call: TRBD1; j_call: TRBJ1-2; clone_size: .; v_call: TRBV6-1; cdr3_nt: TGTGCCAGCAGTGAACGTGGGACAGGGGGTTCTCTCTATGGCTACACCTTC; cdr3_aa: CASSERGTGGSLYGYTF
d_call: TRBD2; j_call: TRBJ2-2; clone_size: few; v_call: TRBV5-4; cdr3_nt: TGTGCCAGCAGCTTGGCCCGCGGGGGTATCGGGGAGCTGTTTTTT; cdr3_aa: CASSLARGGIGELFF
d_call: .; j_call: TRBJ1-2; clone_size: .; v_call: TRBV5-1; cdr3_nt: TGCGCCAGCAGCTTGGGGGGACAAGACGGCTACACCTTC; cdr3_aa: CASSLGGQDGYTF
d_call: .; j_call: TRBJ2-7; clone_size: .; v_call: TRBV4-3; cdr3_nt: TGCGCCAGCAGCCAAGGGGCTAGCTGGGACGAGCAGTACTTC; cdr3_aa: CASSQGASWDEQYF
d_call: .; j_call: TRBJ2-5; clone_size: .; v_call: TRBV13; cdr3_nt: TGTGCCAGCAGCTCGCAACGGGGGACCCAGTACTTC; cdr3_aa: CASSSQRGTQYF
d_call: TRBD1; j_call: TRBJ1-6; clone_size: .; v_call: TRBV7-9; cdr3_nt: TGTGCCAGCAGCCAAACGGGACAGCTTAATTCACCCCTCCACTTT; cdr3_aa: CASSQTGQLNSPLHF
d_call: TRBD1; j_call: TRBJ2-7; clone_size: .; v_call: TRBV6-5; cdr3_nt: TGTGCCAGCAGGGGGACAGCTTTCGAGCAGTACTTC; cdr3_aa: CASRGTAFEQYF
d_call: TRBD2; j_call: TRBJ2-5; clone_size: .; v_call: TRBV10-3; cdr3_nt: TGTGCCATCAGTGAGGTGTCTAGCGGGAGTAGGGAGACCCAGTACTTC; cdr3_aa: CAISEVSSGSRETQYF
d_call: TRBD2; j_call: TRBJ2-1; clone_size: once; v_call: TRBV10-2; cdr3_nt: TGCGCCAGCAGTATAGCGGGAGGGGTTTCTGAGCAGTTCTTC; cdr3_aa: CASSIAGGVSEQFF
d_call: .; j_call: TRBJ1-2; clone_size: .; v_call: TRBV23-1; cdr3_nt: TGCGCCAGCAGTCTATTGACAGTGAACTATGGCTACACCTTC; cdr3_aa: CASSLLTVNYGYTF
d_call: .; j_call: TRBJ1-2; clone_size: .; v_call: TRBV19; cdr3_nt: TGTGCCAGTAGTCCTTACGGTCCTATTAACTATGGCTACACCTTC; cdr3_aa: CASSPYGPINYGYTF
d_call: .; j_call: TRBJ2-3; clone_size: .; v_call: TRBV9; cdr3_nt: TGTGCCAGCAGCCTAGAAGCCCGCGCAGATACGCAGTATTTT; cdr3_aa: CASSLEARADTQYF
d_call: .; j_call: TRBJ1-1; clone_size: .; v_call: TRBV5-1; cdr3_nt: TGCGCCAGCAGCCCCCTCCTAGGAGCTGAAGCTTTCTTT; cdr3_aa: CASSPLLGAEAFF
d_call: .; j_call: TRBJ2-1; clone_size: .; v_call: TRBV7-9; cdr3_nt: TGTGCCAGCAGCTCCCTGGAGCAGTTCTTC; cdr3_aa: CASSSLEQFF
d_call: .; j_call: TRBJ1-5; clone_size: .; v_call: TRBV30; cdr3_nt: TGTGCCTGGTTGGGCCCAAAGAGTAATCAGCCCCAGCATTTT; cdr3_aa: CAWLGPKSNQPQHF
d_call: .; j_call: TRBJ2-3; clone_size: .; v_call: TRBV4-1; cdr3_nt: TGCGCCAGCAGCCGACAAAGGAGGGGGCTGTCCGCAGTTACGCAGTATTTT; cdr3_aa: CASSRQRRGLSAVTQYF
d_call: .; j_call: TRBJ2-7; clone_size: .; v_call: TRBV4-3; cdr3_nt: TGCGCCAGCAGCCAAGGACAGTTCTACGAGCAGTACTTC; cdr3_aa: CASSQGQFYEQYF
d_call: TRBD1; j_call: TRBJ2-7; clone_size: .; v_call: TRBV4-2; cdr3_nt: TGTGCCAGCAGCCAAAAACCGGGACAGTCCTACGAGCAGTACTTC; cdr3_aa: CASSQKPGQSYEQYF
d_call: TRBD1; j_call: TRBJ2-7; clone_size: .; v_call: TRBV9; cdr3_nt: TGTGCCAGCAGCCAAGGCCCCCGGACAGGGGCTTTTTCCTACGAGCAGTACTTC; cdr3_aa: CASSQGPRTGAFSYEQYF
d_call: .; j_call: TRBJ2-7; clone_size: .; v_call: TRBV5-1; cdr3_nt: TGCGCCAGCAGCCTAGACGGACTCCTCTACGAGCAGTACTTC; cdr3_aa: CASSLDGLLYEQYF
d_call: .; j_call: TRBJ1-2; clone_size: .; v_call: TRBV7-2; cdr3_nt: TGTGCCAGCAGCTCGAACGTCGGGAGCAACTATGGCTACACCTTC; cdr3_aa: CASSSNVGSNYGYTF
d_call: .; j_call: TRBJ1-4; clone_size: .; v_call: TRBV11-1; cdr3_nt: TGTGCCAGCAGCTTATTTTCGACAGCTTCGGAAAAACTGTTTTTT; cdr3_aa: CASSLFSTASEKLFF
d_call: TRBD2; j_call: TRBJ2-3; clone_size: .; v_call: TRBV7-9; cdr3_nt: TGTGCCAGCAGCTGCGCCTCTGGCGGGAGGTGCACAGATACGCAGTATTTT; cdr3_aa: CASSCASGGRCTDTQYF